Listed here are 5 T cell receptor beta chains from one sample, sequenced in a study of blood T cell repertoires in COVID-19. TCRdb's copy holds only in-frame clones and misses some; the assay was immunoSEQ multiplex PCR. The sample yields 100,000 to 150,000 clones, about 80% seen once. The source material was peripheral blood. These receptors were collected from a human donor in a cohort sampled during active COVID-19.

The chain joins TRBV5-5 to TRBJ1-5, with D unclear. Between the trimmed V and J ends, which lost 4 bases and 6 bases, there was a span of 23 bases. CDR3 length: 17 residues. Germline V CDR1 and CDR2: SGHKS, YYEKEE (reference sequence). CDR3 residues: CASSPNYQTLTGQPQHF. CDR3 sequence (DNA): TGTGCCAGCAGCCCGAATTACCAGACCCTCACGGGTCAGCCCCAGCATTTT.

The chain uses TRBV7-9 and TRBJ2-1, with D unresolved. Trimming cost V 5 bases and J 4 bases, with 6 bases left between them. The length of the CDR3 is 12 residues. Germline-derived CDR1 and CDR2 are SEHNR and FQNEAQ (reference sequence). Written as DNA, the CDR3 is TGTGCCAGCAGCCCCACTTACAATGAGCAGTTCTTC. Amino acids: CASSPTYNEQFF.

V and J are TRBV15 and TRBJ1-2, with D unresolved. Per the germline V gene, CDR1 is LNHNV and CDR2 is YYDKDF (reference sequence). The CDR3 is made up of 19 amino acids. Deletions cut 0 bases from V and 0 bases from J, with 20 bases between. CDR3 protein: CATSRDEVKRTSTNYGYTF. The CDR3 nucleotides are TGTGCCACCAGCAGAGATGAGGTGAAGCGCACAAGCACTAACTATGGCTACACCTTC.

The chain has TRBV7-2 and TRBJ2-1, with D uncertain. CDR3 length: 14 residues. Germline CDR1 is SGHTA and CDR2 is FQGNSA. Deletions cut 1 base from V and 6 bases from J, with 10 bases between. CDR3: CASSLGRSSNEQFF. The CDR3 region has the DNA TGTGCCAGCAGCTTAGGTCGGAGCAGCAATGAGCAGTTCTTC.

In DNA, the CDR3 is TGTGCCACCAGCCGGGGGGGCTATGGCTACACCTTC. Translating gives CATSRGGYGYTF. The chain joins TRBV15 to TRBJ1-2; TRBD1 might be the D (5 bases). Germline lookup yields CDR1 LNHNV and CDR2 YYDKDF (reference sequence). V was cut by 5 bases and J by 4 bases, with 8 bases left in between. The CDR3 is 12 amino acids.